The rows below give T cell receptor beta chains drawn from one sample of a study of cytomegalovirus exposure and HLA in healthy donors. Clones were sequenced by immunoSEQ multiplex PCR, and TCRdb holds only the in-frame ones, with some missing. The table has tens of thousands of clones, roughly nine tenths seen once. Sequenced: PBMCs. The source of these receptors is a man aged 30 to 45 in good health and CMV-seropositive. The CDR3 runs from the conserved cysteine through the conserved F or W. The D gene is left open where the match is weak. Clone size appears in some rows only: once, few, many, or a class for an expanded clone.

J: TRBJ2-7; V: TRBV4-1; D: -; size: -; DNA: TGCGCCAGCAGCCAGGATAGCGCCGGGAATATGTACGAGCAGTACTTC; CDR3: CASSQDSAGNMYEQYF
J: TRBJ2-1; V: TRBV7-8; D: TRBD1; size: once; DNA: TGTGCCAGCAGGACAAGGGGGCTTGCCTACAATGAGCAGTTCTTC; CDR3: CASRTRGLAYNEQFF
J: TRBJ1-2; V: TRBV28; D: TRBD1; size: -; DNA: TGTGCCAGCACCCCGGGAGGGACCGCAGTCAGGGGGGGCTACACCTTC; CDR3: CASTPGGTAVRGGYTF
J: TRBJ2-4; V: TRBV18; D: TRBD1; size: -; DNA: TGTGCCAGCTCACCTTACAGGGGGCACAAAAACATTCAGTACTTC; CDR3: CASSPYRGHKNIQYF
J: TRBJ2-3; V: TRBV6-6; D: TRBD2; size: -; DNA: TGTGCCAGTCAACTAGCGGGGGACACAGATACGCAGTATTTT; CDR3: CASQLAGDTDTQYF
J: TRBJ1-1; V: TRBV6-5; D: TRBD1; size: -; DNA: TGTGCCAGCAGATCTGACAGGGTCGTGAACACTGAAGCTTTCTTT; CDR3: CASRSDRVVNTEAFF
J: TRBJ2-3; V: TRBV19; D: TRBD1; size: few; DNA: TGTGCCAGTAGTATCGGACAGGGGGCGGTAGATACGCAGTATTTT; CDR3: CASSIGQGAVDTQYF
J: TRBJ2-1; V: TRBV7-2; D: -; size: -; DNA: TGTGCCAGCAGCTTAGCGGCGGGATCCTACAATGAGCAGTTCTTC; CDR3: CASSLAAGSYNEQFF
J: TRBJ1-1; V: TRBV27; D: -; size: -; DNA: TGTGCCAGCAGACCAGACTTCGACAGACCGAACACTGAAGCTTTCTTT; CDR3: CASRPDFDRPNTEAFF
J: TRBJ1-5; V: TRBV5-5; D: TRBD1; size: -; DNA: TGTGCCAGCACCGAAACCGGGACAGGGGGCAGTCAGCCCCAGCATTTT; CDR3: CASTETGTGGSQPQHF
J: TRBJ1-1; V: TRBV6-1; D: TRBD1; size: -; DNA: TGTGCCAGCAGTTGGGACAGGGGAGGGACTGAAGCTTTCTTT; CDR3: CASSWDRGGTEAFF
J: TRBJ2-7; V: TRBV27; D: TRBD1; size: -; DNA: TGTGCCAGCAGGGCCGACAGGGGGGTGGGAGAGCAGTACTTC; CDR3: CASRADRGVGEQYF
J: TRBJ1-4; V: TRBV6-1; D: TRBD1; size: -; DNA: TGTGCCAGCAGTTCAGCCGGGACAGGGGAAAAACTGTTTTTT; CDR3: CASSSAGTGEKLFF
J: TRBJ2-2; V: TRBV6-4; D: TRBD1; size: -; DNA: TGTGCCAGCAGTATGACAGGGGAGAACACCGGGGAGCTGTTTTTT; CDR3: CASSMTGENTGELFF
J: TRBJ1-6; V: TRBV18; D: -; size: -; DNA: TGTGCCAGCTCATCCGAACAGGCTAATTCACCCCTCCACTTT; CDR3: CASSSEQANSPLHF
J: TRBJ2-3; V: TRBV11-3; D: TRBD1; size: -; DNA: TGTGCCAGCAGCTTAGGCGACAGGGGAGAGGATCGGACAGATACGCAGTATTTT; CDR3: CASSLGDRGEDRTDTQYF
J: TRBJ1-5; V: TRBV5-8; D: -; size: -; DNA: TGTGCCAGCAGCTCTCGAAGGAGGGTGGAGCCCCAGCATTTT; CDR3: CASSSRRRVEPQHF
J: TRBJ1-2; V: TRBV6-1; D: -; size: -; DNA: TGTGCCTCCCATGGGCGTACCTATGGCTACACCTTC; CDR3: CASHGRTYGYTF
J: TRBJ2-7; V: TRBV4-2; D: -; size: -; DNA: TGTGCCACCGGGAGCGGTTCCTACGAGCAGTACTTC; CDR3: CATGSGSYEQYF
J: TRBJ1-1; V: TRBV19; D: TRBD1; size: -; DNA: TGTGCCAGTAGCCCGGGACAGGGCGGTGCCACTGAAGCTTTCTTT; CDR3: CASSPGQGGATEAFF
J: TRBJ2-7; V: TRBV5-1; D: TRBD1; size: -; DNA: TGCGCCAGCAGCCGTCGGGCGGGACAGGGAAGCTACGAGCAGTACTTC; CDR3: CASSRRAGQGSYEQYF
J: TRBJ1-2; V: TRBV27; D: TRBD1; size: once; DNA: TGTGCCAGCAGACCCAGGGGGAGCGGCTATGGCTACACCTTC; CDR3: CASRPRGSGYGYTF
J: TRBJ2-4; V: TRBV2; D: -; size: -; DNA: TGTGCCAGCAGTGTTGGGGGACTAGCCAAAAACATTCAGTACTTC; CDR3: CASSVGGLAKNIQYF
J: TRBJ1-5; V: TRBV28; D: -; size: -; DNA: TGTGCCAGCAGTTTATGGCGGGGGATCAATAGCAATCAGCCCCAGCATTTT; CDR3: CASSLWRGINSNQPQHF
J: TRBJ1-1; V: TRBV15; D: -; size: -; DNA: TGTGCCACCAGCAGGCCCGGGACAAGGAACACTGAAGCTTTCTTT; CDR3: CATSRPGTRNTEAFF
J: TRBJ1-5; V: TRBV6-5; D: -; size: -; DNA: TGTGCCAGCAGCCACGGACAGTATAGCAATCAGCCCCAGCATTTT; CDR3: CASSHGQYSNQPQHF
J: TRBJ2-7; V: TRBV6-5; D: TRBD1; size: few; DNA: TGTGCCAGCACGGGTAAGGACAGGGGGAAACACGAGCAGTACTTC; CDR3: CASTGKDRGKHEQYF
J: TRBJ2-7; V: TRBV15; D: -; size: -; DNA: TGTGCCACCAGCAGAGATCTCCTCCCGGAGTACTTC; CDR3: CATSRDLLPEYF
J: TRBJ2-7; V: TRBV5-6; D: TRBD1; size: -; DNA: TGTGCCAGCAGCTTAAGGGACAGGGGGCATACCTACGAGCAGTACTTC; CDR3: CASSLRDRGHTYEQYF
J: TRBJ2-1; V: TRBV21-1; D: -; size: -; DNA: TGTGCCAGCAGCCTCAGACTAGCGGAATTTCACAATGAGCAGTTCTTC; CDR3: CASSLRLAEFHNEQFF
J: TRBJ2-5; V: TRBV19; D: TRBD1; size: -; DNA: TGTGCCAGTTCCCCAGGGGGATATCGTCAAGAGACCCAGTACTTC; CDR3: CASSPGGYRQETQYF
J: TRBJ2-2; V: TRBV19; D: TRBD2; size: -; DNA: TGTGCCAGTAGTATTCGTTCCGGCGGGAGGGCCTATCCCGGGGAGCTGTTTTTT; CDR3: CASSIRSGGRAYPGELFF
J: TRBJ2-5; V: TRBV21-1; D: -; size: -; DNA: TGTGCCAGCCGAAAATCAAACCGAAGACTAGCGGGAGGGCGGGGTTTAGAGACCCAGTACTTC; CDR3: CASRKSNRRLAGGRGLETQYF
J: TRBJ1-5; V: TRBV27; D: -; size: -; DNA: TGTGCCAGCAGGTTCGGAACAGGGTCGGCGCAGCCCCAGCATTTT; CDR3: CASRFGTGSAQPQHF
J: TRBJ1-4; V: TRBV25-1; D: -; size: -; DNA: TGTGCCAGCAGTGAGGACAGAAAACTGTTTTTT; CDR3: CASSEDRKLFF
J: TRBJ1-2; V: TRBV4-1; D: TRBD1; size: -; DNA: TGCGCCAGCAGCCAAGATGGTACATTGGGAACGGGACAGGGGACCCACTATGGCTACACCTTC; CDR3: CASSQDGTLGTGQGTHYGYTF
J: TRBJ2-3; V: TRBV5-1; D: -; size: -; DNA: TGCGCCAGCGGGTGGGGGGACGGCACAGATACGCAGTATTTT; CDR3: CASGWGDGTDTQYF
J: TRBJ1-5; V: TRBV6-5; D: -; size: once; DNA: TGTGCCAGCAGTCCATTCGGAGTGGAGAATCAGCCCCAGCATTTT; CDR3: CASSPFGVENQPQHF
J: TRBJ2-5; V: TRBV6-1; D: TRBD2; size: -; DNA: TGTGCCAGCCGCTCCTTACTAGCGGTGTCCTCGGCCCAGTACTTC; CDR3: CASRSLLAVSSAQYF
J: TRBJ1-1; V: TRBV19; D: TRBD1; size: -; DNA: TGTGCCAGTCGGCACCCAGGGGGCGCATACACTGAAGCTTTCTTT; CDR3: CASRHPGGAYTEAFF
J: TRBJ1-5; V: TRBV9; D: TRBD1; size: few; DNA: TGTGCCAGCAGCGGGACAGGGAGGAGCAATCAGCCCCAGCATTTT; CDR3: CASSGTGRSNQPQHF
J: TRBJ2-7; V: TRBV28; D: TRBD2; size: -; DNA: TGTGCCAGCAGCCCGAGGGGCGGGAGTACCTACGAGCAGTACTTC; CDR3: CASSPRGGSTYEQYF
J: TRBJ1-1; V: TRBV18; D: -; size: -; DNA: TGTGCCAGCTCTTCTCTTGAAGCTTTCTTT; CDR3: CASSSLEAFF
J: TRBJ2-1; V: TRBV7-8; D: TRBD2; size: few; DNA: TGTGCCAGCAGCTTAAGCGGGAGGGCCGGTAATGAGCAGTTCTTC; CDR3: CASSLSGRAGNEQFF
J: TRBJ1-1; V: TRBV4-1; D: -; size: few; DNA: TGCGCCAGCAGCCAAGGAAGGGGCTCCACTGAAGCTTTCTTT; CDR3: CASSQGRGSTEAFF
J: TRBJ2-1; V: TRBV7-2; D: TRBD2; size: -; DNA: TGTGCCAGCAGCTTAGCTAGCGGGGCCTCCTACAATGAGCAGTTCTTC; CDR3: CASSLASGASYNEQFF
J: TRBJ1-4; V: TRBV4-2; D: TRBD1; size: -; DNA: TGTGCCAGCAGCCGTCAGGGGGCGGAAAAACTGTTTTTT; CDR3: CASSRQGAEKLFF
J: TRBJ2-3; V: TRBV6-1; D: TRBD2; size: -; DNA: TGTGCCAGCAGTGGGACTAGACCGACAGATACGCAGTATTTT; CDR3: CASSGTRPTDTQYF
J: TRBJ2-1; V: TRBV10-3; D: -; size: -; DNA: TGTGCCACTTCACAGGGAAATGAGCAGTTCTTC; CDR3: CATSQGNEQFF
J: TRBJ2-5; V: TRBV6-1; D: TRBD1; size: -; DNA: TGTGCCAGCAGTGAACCGGGGGGACAGGGTGGAAGACAGACCCAGTACTTC; CDR3: CASSEPGGQGGRQTQYF
J: TRBJ2-6; V: TRBV9; D: -; size: -; DNA: TGTGCCAGCAGCGAGGGGGCTGGGGCCAACGTCCTGACTTTC; CDR3: CASSEGAGANVLTF
J: TRBJ2-1; V: TRBV27; D: -; size: -; DNA: TGTGCCAGCAGTTTATCCCCGGGGGTTGATGAGCAGTTCTTC; CDR3: CASSLSPGVDEQFF